These 7 T cell receptor beta chains share one sample of origin, sequenced in a study of cytomegalovirus exposure and HLA in healthy donors. The study ran its PCR with 60 Vbeta and 13 Jbeta primers. Method: immunoSEQ multiplex PCR; TCRdb's copy keeps in-frame clones and lacks some. This table holds about 120,000 clones, 75% to 85% found once. Material for sequencing was PBMCs. The receptors derive from a female donor in good health and CMV-seropositive.

The genes are TRBV7-2 and TRBJ1-2; D is uncertain. Germline V gene data show CDR1 as SGHTA and CDR2 as FQGNSA. There are 16 residues in the CDR3. Trimming took off 5 bases at V and 6 bases at J, with 22 bases between the two ends. The CDR3 region is CASSPDVREWLDGYTF. The CDR3 nucleotides read TGTGCCAGCAGCCCCGACGTGAGGGAATGGTTGGATGGCTACACCTTC.

V is TRBV21-1 and J is TRBJ2-5; TRBD2, the table's D call, was not compared with the DNA. TRBV21-1 corresponds to a pseudogene. The CDR3 contains 16 residues. The CDR3: CASTFRGGFGQETQYF. The CDR3 DNA reads as TGTGCCAGCACCTTCCGGGGGGGATTTGGCCAAGAGACCCAGTACTTC.

This rearrangement joins TRBV29-1 to TRBJ2-2; 7 bases map to TRBD2. CDR1 SQVTM and CDR2 ANQGSEA come from the germline V gene. J lost 4 bases, V lost 3 bases, and 5 bases had no gene match. The CDR3 is made up of 14 amino acids. The CDR3 sequence is CSVETRGSTGELFF. The CDR3 DNA reads as TGCAGCGTTGAGACGCGGGGGAGCACCGGGGAGCTGTTTTTT.

This clone has more than one count but fewer than ten. V and J are TRBV7-9 and TRBJ2-7; 7 bases match TRBD1. With 6 bases clipped from V and 7 bases from J, the junction kept 15 bases outside the gene matches. The germline gives CDR1 SEHNR, CDR2 FQNEAQ (reference sequence). The CDR3 extends over 15 amino acids. This chain's CDR3 is CASSYKGAWGWEQYF. DNA for the CDR3: TGTGCCAGCAGTTATAAGGGGGCTTGGGGGTGGGAGCAGTACTTC. Combining the CDR3 with reference TRBV7-9 and TRBJ2-7 gives the whole variable domain DTGVSQNPRHKITKRGQNVTFRCDPISEHNRLYWYRQTLGQGPEFLTYFQNEAQLEKSRLLSDRFSAERPKGSFSTLEIQRTEQGDSAMYLCASSYKGAWGWEQYFGPGTRLTVT.

The V and J genes are TRBV2 and TRBJ1-2; D gene uncertain. The germline V and J ends were trimmed by 8 bases and 2 bases, with 21 bases remaining between them. From germline, CDR1 is SNHLY and CDR2 FYNNEI. This CDR3 has 16 residues. In DNA form, the CDR3 reads TGTGCCAGCTTAACGTGGGAGTCCTCTCCCAACTATGGCTACACCTTC. This translates into CASLTWESSPNYGYTF.

The chain recombines TRBV6-6 with TRBJ2-1; D unclear. Deletions cut 2 bases from V and 1 base from J, with 6 bases between. CDR1 is MNHNY and CDR2 is SVGAGI in the germline V gene (reference sequence). The CDR3 runs to 14 residues. This chain's CDR3 is CASSYGQSYNEQFF. In DNA, the CDR3 is TGTGCCAGCAGTTACGGGCAGTCCTACAATGAGCAGTTCTTC.

The V gene is TRBV6-4, the J gene TRBJ1-5; 8 bases match TRBD1. J gave up 3 bases and V 4 bases, and 5 bases lay outside the gene matches. The CDR3 is made up of 15 amino acids. Germline CDR1 reads MRHNA; CDR2 reads SNTAGT. CDR3 protein: CASSGQTGVNQPQHF. The CDR3 DNA follows: TGTGCCAGCAGTGGTCAGACAGGGGTCAATCAGCCCCAGCATTTT.